Given below is one TCR beta chain in context. Its cognate antigen is unknown. The CDR3 length is 16 residues. V lost 5 bases, J lost 2 bases, and 5 bases stayed unmatched. Looked up from germline, CDR1 is KGHSH and CDR2 is LQKENI. Profiled with immunoSEQ multiplex PCR; TCRdb holds only in-frame clones, not every one. In the table there are approximately 82,000 clones, over 80% of which are singletons. This specimen belongs to a study of OX40 agonist ivuxolimab in advanced cancers. Study background: Intravenous ivuxolimab was administered to patients every 2 weeks at 0.01 to 10 mg/kg. Hepatocellular carcinoma, melanoma, renal cell or head and neck cancer affected the dose-escalation patients. Overall study results and limits: There was clonal expansion of CD4+ and CD8+ blood T cells by week 6 at 0.1 to 3.0 mg/kg. In general, CD8+ T cells held more expanded clones than CD4+ did, on average.

This chain joins TRBV18 and TRBJ1-4, with TRBD1 matching over 10 bases. Sequencing used CD4+ or CD8+ T cells sorted from blood, obtained in a trial of the OX40 agonist ivuxolimab. The receptor was derived from an adult with an advanced solid tumor such as melanoma, head and neck, liver or kidney cancer. Here the CDR3 reads CASSDRGLRTNEKLFF. CDR3 bases: TGTGCCAGCTCAGACAGGGGGCTGAGGACTAATGAAAAACTGTTTTTT. Supplemented by reference TRBV18 and TRBJ1-4, the full variable domain reads NAGVMQNPRHLVRRRGQEARLRCSPMKGHSHVYWYRQLPEEGLKFMVYLQKENIIDESGMPKERFSAEFPKEGPSILRIQQVVRGDSAAYFCASSDRGLRTNEKLFFGSGTQLSVL.